Each of the 26 T cell receptor beta chains below was sequenced from the same sample in a study of technical replicates of blood from several donors (dated by TCRdb to the late 2010s). Library preparation employed the immunoSEQ multiplex PCR assay. TCRdb holds this immuneACCESS table with in-frame rearrangements only. Some clones are missing; in checked studies, unresolved V genes explain under half, and the rest has no known cause. This sample lists 95,000 to 100,000 clones; 96% were detected once. Over 0.2% of the sample is taken by the ten largest. Sequencing was carried out using T cells isolated from PBMCs. The receptors come from a human donor in good health.

The table lists this clone with a count of one. V gene TRBV28 combines with J gene TRBJ1-5; D gene uncertain. Germline V gene data show CDR1 as MDHEN and CDR2 as SYDVKM. The V and J ends lost 6 bases and 7 bases respectively, with 16 bases between them. The CDR3 length is 14 residues. This chain's CDR3 is CASSSQADHQPQHF. In DNA form, the CDR3 reads TGTGCCAGCAGCTCCCAAGCTGATCACCAGCCCCAGCATTTT.

The rearrangement links TRBV7-9 to TRBJ2-7; TRBD1 matches at 9 bases. The V segment lost 3 bases and the J segment 3 bases; nucleotides outside the gene matches: 3. The CDR3 totals 14 residues. Germline lookup yields CDR1 SEHNR and CDR2 FQNEAQ (reference sequence). The DNA for the CDR3 is TGTGCCAGCAGCTTGGGGACAGGGTTCTACGAGCAGTACTTC. This gives the protein CASSLGTGFYEQYF. The full variable domain, rest sourced from reference TRBV7-9 and TRBJ2-7, is DTGVSQNPRHKITKRGQNVTFRCDPISEHNRLYWYRQTLGQGPEFLTYFQNEAQLEKSRLLSDRFSAERPKGSFSTLEIQRTEQGDSAMYLCASSLGTGFYEQYFGPGTRLTVT.

The V and J genes are TRBV15 and TRBJ1-5, with D tentatively TRBD1 (6 bases). Looked up from germline, CDR1 is LNHNV and CDR2 is YYDKDF (reference sequence). CDR3 length equals 18 residues. Trimming took off 0 bases at V and 0 bases at J, with 15 bases between the two ends. The CDR3 loop is CATSRDTWGGDSNQPQHF. The CDR3 DNA reads as TGTGCCACCAGCAGAGACACGTGGGGGGGCGATAGCAATCAGCCCCAGCATTTT.

In regard to this clone: One end of the junction does not line up with germline, which may come from a read error. The CDR3 sequence: CASSLVSRVASGVPAKDF. CDR3 coding DNA: TGTGCCAGCAGCTTAGTGAGTAGGGTGGCTAGCGGGGTTCCGGCGAAGGATTTT. The chain employs TRBV11-2 and TRBJ2-3; 9 nucleotides match TRBD2. Germline assignment: CDR1 SGHAT and CDR2 FQNNGV. This CDR3 is built from 18 residues.

The chain couples TRBV4-1 to TRBJ1-1; no firm D call. This CDR3 is 14 amino acids long. In germline, CDR1 is MGHRA, CDR2 YSYEKL. The V end lost 2 bases, the J end lost 3 bases, and 10 bases lay between the germline ends. In DNA form, the CDR3 reads TGCGCCAGCAGCCAAACAGACATCGACACTGAAGCTTTCTTT. It encodes CASSQTDIDTEAFF.

This chain joins TRBV9 and TRBJ2-1; 11 bases fit TRBD1. This CDR3 has 16 amino acids. Germline CDR1 SGDLS, CDR2 YYNGEE. V shed 3 bases, J shed 4 bases, and the junction held 6 bases outside the gene matches. The DNA for the CDR3 is TGTGCCAGCAGCGCAACCGGGACAGGGGGGTACAATGAGCAGTTCTTC. Its translation is CASSATGTGGYNEQFF.

In this sample, this clone turned up once. The chain uses TRBV9 and TRBJ1-6, with TRBD1 matching over 7 bases. Germline V gene lookup returns CDR1 SGDLS and CDR2 YYNGEE. The junction had 7 bases not matched to a gene; V was cut back by 3 bases and J by 10 bases. This CDR3 has 14 amino acids. CDR3 region: CASSAGQNSSPLHF. The DNA of the CDR3 is TGTGCCAGCAGCGCGGGACAGAACTCCTCACCCCTCCACTTT.

The chain links TRBV30 to TRBJ1-5; no clear D. V gave up 8 bases and J gave up 1 base, with 9 bases separating them. Germline CDR1 and CDR2: GTSNPN and SVGIG (reference sequence). The CDR3 consists of 12 residues. The DNA for the CDR3 is TGTGCCCTAGGTCTGAGCAATCAGCCCCAGCATTTT. It codes for CALGLSNQPQHF.

V usage is TRBV4-1 and J usage is TRBJ2-7; TRBD1 agrees at 8 bases. J lost 3 bases, V lost 3 bases, and 10 bases had no gene match. The CDR3 spans 16 residues. The germline CDR1 and CDR2 sequences are MGHRA and YSYEKL. CDR3 nucleotide sequence: TGCGCCAGCAGCCACCTCTCAGGGGGCTCTTACTACGAGCAGTACTTC. This sequence encodes CASSHLSGGSYYEQYF.

The rearrangement joins TRBV2 to TRBJ2-1; maybe TRBD1 (6 bases). The CDR3 has 12 amino acids. V dropped 5 bases and J dropped 15 bases, with 17 bases sitting between them. Looked up from germline, CDR1 is SNHLY and CDR2 is FYNNEI. CDR3 sequence (DNA): TGTGCCAGCAGTATCAGGGGTGCCTCTCCGTTCTTC. As protein: CASSIRGASPFF.

This chain links TRBV10-3 with TRBJ1-2; weak D call: TRBD1 (6 bases). The CDR3 consists of 14 residues. Germline-derived CDR1 and CDR2 are ENHRY and SYGVKD. Trimming stripped 6 bases from V and 5 bases from J, with 16 bases between. The CDR3 nucleotides read TGTGCCATCAGACCACTCCGGGACATATATGGCTACACCTTC. Translation gives CAIRPLRDIYGYTF.

The chain joins TRBV5-1 to TRBJ2-3, with a possible D match to TRBD1 (5 bases). V lost 2 bases to trimming and J lost 6 bases, with 13 bases between them. Per germline, CDR1 SGHRS and CDR2 YFSETQ. The length of the CDR3 is 14 residues. As DNA, the CDR3 is TGCGCCAGCAGCTTAGACAGTCAGCTGGATACGCAGTATTTT. Its translation is CASSLDSQLDTQYF.

V usage is TRBV9 and J usage is TRBJ2-1; 10 bases are a match to TRBD2. The V gene's germline CDR1 is SGDLS and CDR2 YYNGEE. The CDR3 is 17 amino acids. The trim removed 1 base at V and 3 bases at J, leaving 7 bases unmatched. CDR3 sequence reads: CASSVRSGGAYYNEQFF. The CDR3 coding sequence is TGTGCCAGCAGCGTACGAAGCGGGGGGGCTTACTACAATGAGCAGTTCTTC.

This clone was seen just once. This chain links TRBV4-1 with TRBJ1-1; 7 bases match TRBD1. CDR1 is MGHRA, CDR2 YSYEKL, per germline. This CDR3 comprises 15 residues. With V trimmed by 2 bases and J by 3 bases, 6 bases remained unmatched. As DNA, the CDR3 is TGCGCCAGCAGCCAACCGAGCACAGGGGACACTGAAGCTTTCTTT. Amino acids: CASSQPSTGDTEAFF.

This chain joins TRBV4-1 and TRBJ2-5, with D possibly being TRBD2 (6 bases). This CDR3 is 13 amino acids long. The germline V and J ends were trimmed by 5 bases and 4 bases, with 11 bases remaining between them. Germline V gene lookup returns CDR1 MGHRA and CDR2 YSYEKL. CDR3 in DNA: TGCGCCAGCAGCGCCACCGGGGGAGAGACCCAGTACTTC. Encoded protein: CASSATGGETQYF.

The chain uses TRBV19 and TRBJ2-7; 8 bases match TRBD1. V lost 3 bases and J lost 7; bases outside the gene matches: 5. The CDR3 covers 13 residues. CDR1 and CDR2 from the germline V gene are LNHDA and SQIVND (reference sequence). The CDR3 region has the DNA TGTGCCAGTAGTATCCAACAGGGGGAAGAGCAGTACTTC. Translated, it gives CASSIQQGEEQYF. Filled out from reference TRBV19 and TRBJ2-7, the complete variable domain reads DGGITQSPKYLFRKEGQNVTLSCEQNLNHDAMYWYRQDPGQGLRLIYYSQIVNDFQKGDIAEGYSVSREKKESFPLTVTSAQKNPTAFYLCASSIQQGEEQYFGPGTRLTVT.

In DNA form, the CDR3 reads TGTGCCAGCAGCCAAGTAGGCCGGGACTATGGCTACACCTTC. Translating gives CASSQVGRDYGYTF. The V call is TRBV4-2, the J call TRBJ1-2; D remains unclear. V lost 1 base, J lost 3 bases, and 9 bases lay in between. Germline V gene lookup returns CDR1 LGHNA and CDR2 YNFKEQ. CDR3 size: 14 residues.

The CDR3 DNA reads TGTGCTAGTGGTTTGGTACTAGCGGGCAATGAGCAGTTCTTC. It encodes CASGLVLAGNEQFF. This rearrangement joins TRBV12-5 to TRBJ2-1, with 9 bases that match TRBD2. The CDR3 sequence is 14 residues long. With V trimmed by 0 bases and J by 6 bases, 0 bases remained unmatched. CDR1 is LGHNT and CDR2 is FRNRAP in the germline V gene.

The chain carries TRBV5-1 and TRBJ2-7; 9 positions agree with TRBD2. Germline V gene lookup returns CDR1 SGHRS and CDR2 YFSETQ. V shed 3 bases and J 3 bases; nucleotides not matched to a gene: 10. CDR3 length: 16 amino acids. The CDR3 DNA sequence: TGCGCCAGCAGCTCCGGTGTTAGCGGGAGCCTCTACGAGCAGTACTTC. Its translation is CASSSGVSGSLYEQYF.

The chain carries TRBV7-8 and TRBJ1-2; 7 bases are shared with TRBD1. The length of the CDR3 is 14 residues. Germline V gives CDR1 SGHVS, CDR2 FQNEAQ. Unmatched junction bases numbered 11, after V lost 7 bases and J lost 6 bases. The CDR3 spells CASTDRTGGDGYTF. CDR3 coding DNA: TGTGCCAGCACCGACAGGACAGGCGGCGATGGCTACACCTTC.

The chain couples TRBV30 to TRBJ1-4; 9 bases line up with TRBD1. Germline assignment: CDR1 GTSNPN and CDR2 SVGIG (reference sequence). CDR3 length equals 20 residues. The V segment lost 0 bases and the J segment 4 bases; nucleotides outside the gene matches: 18. The DNA of the CDR3 is TGTGCCTGGAGTGTACTCCGTCGACAGGGGGATTCGTCGTTTAATGAAAAACTGTTTTTT. This sequence encodes CAWSVLRRQGDSSFNEKLFF.

V gene TRBV6-5 combines with J gene TRBJ2-5; D is possibly TRBD1 (5 bases). In germline, CDR1 is MNHEY, CDR2 SVGAGI. The CDR3 consists of 14 residues. V was shortened by 5 bases and J by 0 bases, with 10 bases between the two germline ends. The CDR3 loop is CASSRSRDQETQYF. The DNA of the CDR3 is TGTGCCAGCAGTCGGTCCAGGGACCAAGAGACCCAGTACTTC.

The count of this clone is one. J is TRBJ2-6 and V is TRBV7-8; TRBD1 matches at 9 bases. J gave up 0 bases and V 1 base, and 7 bases lay outside the gene matches. CDR3 length: 19 amino acids. CDR1 and CDR2 (germline): SGHVS, FQNEAQ. The CDR3 region has the DNA TGTGCCAGCAGCTTAGGAAGACAGGGGGGGTTCTCTGGGGCCAACGTCCTGACTTTC. Its translation is CASSLGRQGGFSGANVLTF.

CDR3 nucleotides: TGTGCCAGCAGCTTTGGGACAGGGTCCATCGAGCAGTACTTC. It encodes CASSFGTGSIEQYF. The chain is built from TRBV11-3 and TRBJ2-7; 9 positions agree with TRBD1. CDR1 and CDR2 from the germline V gene are SGHNT and YENEEA. The CDR3 is made up of 14 amino acids. The ends lost 3 bases at V and 6 bases at J; junction bases unmatched: 6.

The rearrangement joins TRBV9 to TRBJ2-1; TRBD1 aligns across 7 bases. The CDR3 runs to 16 residues. Germline V gives CDR1 SGDLS, CDR2 YYNGEE. J was trimmed by 0 bases and V by 4 bases; bases with no gene match: 7. This chain's CDR3 is CASSRQGFSSYNEQFF. The CDR3, as DNA: TGTGCCAGCAGCCGACAGGGTTTTAGCTCCTACAATGAGCAGTTCTTC.

The chain carries TRBV19 and TRBJ1-2; D remains unclear. This CDR3 is built from 16 residues. Germline CDR1 and CDR2: LNHDA and SQIVND (reference sequence). Trimming cost V 5 bases and J 4 bases, with 20 bases left between them. The CDR3 sequence: CASSYRPGAHLYGYTF. The DNA of the CDR3 is TGTGCCAGTAGTTACCGTCCAGGCGCCCACCTCTATGGCTACACCTTC.